This T cell receptor (beta chain) was captured in a study of blood T cell repertoires in COVID-19 (dated by TCRdb to between 2020 and 2021). Study-wide context: Samples from collaborators originated in the United States, Italy and Spain and spanned both the acute and convalescent phases of COVID-19. The material from the prospective study consisted of cDNA or gDNA derived from T cells, B-cell-depleted T cells, or PBMCs. Subjects who had been exposed to COVID-19, were actively infected with it, or had recovered from it provided the deeply sampled blood TCRbeta repertoires that made up the dataset. A freely available public database, intended as a resource for researchers studying the immune response to SARS-CoV-2, is where the repertoires were released. The samples were drawn from the first 160 participants of the ongoing ImmuneRACE study and from some 1,300 subjects provided by 6 global collaborators. A de-identified subject ID, COVID-19 status, age in years and sex were almost always included in the sample metadata. Where available, HLA class I and class II types were taken from metadata supplied by the sample provider and were not determined by assay-based typing.

Each collaborating institution followed its own protocols to collect whole blood in K2EDTA tubes. For TCRbeta analysis, collaborator samples were shipped as frozen whole blood, as isolated PBMCs, or as DNA extracted from either sample type. The immunoSEQ Assay, a bias-controlled multiplex PCR, was used to amplify TCRbeta CDR3 regions from genomic DNA. For the original study's pipeline: Within the assay, amplification of reference gene primers was used to estimate how many nucleated cells each sample contained. To quantify the absolute abundance of each unique TCRbeta CDR3 rearrangement, sequence reads were collapsed and filtered. For each sample, productive Simpson clonality was calculated by taking the square root of Simpson's diversity index across productive rearrangements. TCRdb mirrors the immuneACCESS table, restricted to in-frame sequences. Some clones are absent from its copies; in checked studies, under half trace to an unresolved V gene, and the reason for the others is unknown. Clone size and the V and J calls come from that table; the DNA yielded D and trimming. This sample has more than 55,000 clones in its table, and 70% to 90% of those were observed once. The ten largest clones add up to 6.4% of the sample.

Comments on this clone: Which antigen it targets is not known. No much larger clone exists at a distance of one base, and base qualities are not known.

After removal of 3 bases from V and 8 bases from J, the junction retains 6 bases not matched to a gene. Taken from cysteine to phenylalanine, the CDR3 has 13 residues. Only the CDR3 part of the read is kept: 39 bases, read in frame from the first base. CDR1 and CDR2, per the germline V gene (reference sequence), are GTSNPN and SVGIG. Overall study outcomes, separate from this receptor: The amount of clinical and demographic metadata varied by source and participant and was provided uncurated.

Input material: peripheral blood. Rearrangement joined TRBV30 to TRBJ1-2; 10 central nucleotides agree with TRBD1. The TCR comes from a woman aged 70-85 years with acute or convalescent COVID-19. The DNA sequence follows: TGTGCCTGGAGGGGGGACAGGGGAGAAGGCTACACCTTC. Translated, this gives CAWRGDRGEGYTF.